The 12 T cell receptor beta chains below come from one sample, sequenced in a study of cytomegalovirus exposure and HLA in healthy donors. Sequenced by immunoSEQ multiplex PCR; TCRdb stores in-frame clones only, minus some. The top ten hold approximately 0.96% of the sample, which has about 310,000 clones, nearly 90% seen once. The sequencing input was PBMCs. All receptors derive from a man aged 25-40 years in good health and CMV-seronegative.

Here the CDR3 DNA reads TGTGCCAGCAGCTTTGGCGGGGGGCCCACAGATACGCAGTATTTT. Its translation is CASSFGGGPTDTQYF. The chain couples TRBV7-8 to TRBJ2-3, with TRBD2 matching over 8 bases. Trimming removed 3 bases from V and 2 bases from J; junction bases left unmatched: 4. The length of the CDR3 is 15 residues. Germline loops: CDR1 SGHVS, CDR2 FQNEAQ.

The chain combines TRBV10-1 with TRBJ1-1; a weak D match, TRBD1 (6 bases). CDR3 length: 14 amino acids. Germline CDR1 WNHNN, CDR2 SYGVQD (reference sequence). With 4 bases removed from V and 5 bases from J, the gap between germline ends came to 14 bases. The CDR3 region is CASSAGRGETEAFF. CDR3 coding DNA: TGCGCCAGCAGTGCGGGCAGGGGAGAAACTGAAGCTTTCTTT.

The chain carries TRBV6-5 and TRBJ2-7; weak D call: TRBD1 (6 bases). The CDR3 is 15 residues long. The germline V gene has CDR1 MNHEY and CDR2 SVGAGI. Trimming took 6 bases from V and 0 from J, leaving 15 bases between them. CDR3 bases: TGTGCCAGCAGCGCCTACAGGGAGAGCTCCTACGAGCAGTACTTC. Translated, it gives CASSAYRESSYEQYF.

The chain couples TRBV21-1 to TRBJ2-3; the DNA was not used to check the table's D call, TRBD1. TRBV21-1 corresponds to a pseudogene. This CDR3 contains 16 residues. The CDR3 DNA is TGTGCCAGCGGATTGACAGGGATCATGGTAGCAGATACGCAGTATTTT. Its translation: CASGLTGIMVADTQYF.

The chain couples TRBV7-8 to TRBJ2-2; maybe TRBD2 (5 bases). The germline V gene encodes CDR1 SGHVS and CDR2 FQNEAQ. The CDR3 covers 17 residues. The V and J ends lost 2 bases and 2 bases respectively, with 15 bases between them. CDR3 residues: CASSLTTRAINTGELFF. For the CDR3, the DNA is TGTGCCAGCAGCTTAACTACGCGGGCTATTAACACCGGGGAGCTGTTTTTT.

V gene TRBV25-1 combines with J gene TRBJ1-6; D remains ambiguous. CDR1 is MGHDK and CDR2 is SYGVNS in the germline V gene. Between the trimmed V and J ends, which lost 4 bases and 9 bases, there was a span of 4 bases. The CDR3 spans 11 residues. Here the CDR3 DNA reads TGTGCCAGCAGTGCCGGTTCACCCCTCCACTTT. Residues: CASSAGSPLHF.

The rearrangement joins TRBV6-1 to TRBJ1-2; perhaps TRBD1 as D (5 bases). Germline CDR1 and CDR2: MNHNS and SASEGT. Trimming took 5 bases from V and 5 from J, leaving 9 bases between them. The CDR3 is made up of 12 amino acids. This chain's CDR3 is CASSSQGYGYTF. The CDR3 DNA follows: TGTGCCAGCAGTTCTCAGGGTTATGGCTACACCTTC.

This sequence joins TRBV6-4 and TRBJ2-1; TRBD2 agrees at 7 bases. V dropped 2 bases and J dropped 8; count of bases not matched to a gene: 9. Looked up from germline, CDR1 is MRHNA and CDR2 is SNTAGT. CDR3 size: 15 residues. As DNA, the CDR3 is TGTGCCAGCAGTGACGACGGGGGGTCGATACATGAGCAGTTCTTC. This translates into CASSDDGGSIHEQFF.

The chain recombines TRBV30 with TRBJ1-4; a possible D gene is TRBD1 (5 bases). Germline V gene sequence: CDR1 GTSNPN, CDR2 SVGIG (reference sequence). The CDR3 is 16 residues long. Trimming left V 0 bases short and J 5 bases short, with 16 bases between. CDR3 loop: CAWSVGARGGNEKLFF. The CDR3 DNA sequence: TGTGCCTGGAGTGTTGGTGCCCGGGGGGGAAATGAAAAACTGTTTTTT.

The rearrangement links TRBV5-6 to TRBJ2-4; D perhaps matches TRBD1 (6 bases). Per germline, CDR1 SGHDT and CDR2 YYEEEE. Trimming left V 4 bases short and J 2 bases short, with 16 bases between. This CDR3 is 16 amino acids long. This chain's CDR3 is CASSVTGYTTKNIQYF. CDR3 DNA: TGTGCCAGCAGCGTAACAGGGTACACGACCAAAAACATTCAGTACTTC. Supplemented by reference TRBV5-6 and TRBJ2-4, the full variable domain reads DAGVTQSPTHLIKTRGQQVTLRCSPKSGHDTVSWYQQALGQGPQFIFQYYEEEERQRGNFPDRFSGHQFPNYSSELNVNALLLGDSALYLCASSVTGYTTKNIQYFGAGTRLSVL.

The rearrangement joins TRBV6-5 to TRBJ2-7, with 8 bases aligning to TRBD2. V gave up 5 bases and J gave up 7 bases; unmatched junction bases: 7. Germline CDR1 MNHEY, CDR2 SVGAGI. The CDR3 sequence is 13 residues long. In nucleotides, the CDR3 is TGTGCCAGCAGTGGGACTAGTCGAGGGGAGCAGTACTTC. Amino acids: CASSGTSRGEQYF.

This chain joins TRBV5-8 and TRBJ2-4; a possible D gene is TRBD2 (5 bases). Germline-derived CDR1 and CDR2 are SGHTS and YDEGEE. This CDR3 region has 17 residues. Trimming cost V 2 bases and J 0 bases, with 15 bases left between them. CDR3 in DNA: TGTGCCAGCAGCTTTCCTGTGGGAGTTGGAGCCAAAAACATTCAGTACTTC. This sequence encodes CASSFPVGVGAKNIQYF.